The 25 T cell receptor beta chains listed next were all sequenced from one sample in a study of T cell clonotyping in hematopoietic cell transplantation. This table comes from immunoSEQ multiplex PCR, and its TCRdb copy is limited to in-frame clones, with some not included. The table shows approximately 7,400 clones, with more than 70% occurring only once. Time point denoted: recipient sample about 28 days before transplant, after cytoreduction. This sample comprised peripheral blood mononuclear cells, obtained before stem cell transplant. These receptors were collected from a man in his 60s with acute myeloid leukemia. Some clones in this sample may be carry-over from other donors' samples.

The chain has TRBV2 and TRBJ1-2; D possibly corresponds to TRBD1 (5 bases). V was pared by 1 base and J by 2 bases, with 5 bases between. CDR3 length: 13 amino acids. CDR1 is SNHLY, CDR2 FYNNEI, per germline. Here the CDR3 DNA reads TGTGCCAGCAGTGAAGACAGGAACTATGGCTACACCTTC. Encoded protein: CASSEDRNYGYTF. The complete variable domain, with remaining parts taken from reference TRBV2 and TRBJ1-2, reads EPEVTQTPSHQVTQMGQEVILRCVPISNHLYFYWYRQILGQKVEFLVSFYNNEISEKSEIFDDQFSVERPDGSNFTLKIRSTKLEDSAMYFCASSEDRNYGYTFGSGTRLTVV.

The genes are TRBV5-1 and TRBJ1-5; D unresolved. The CDR3 extends over 15 amino acids. Germline CDR1 reads SGHRS; CDR2 reads YFSETQ. Deletions cut 4 bases from V and 6 bases from J, with 17 bases between. The CDR3 reads CASSLRPGPSQPQHF. The CDR3 DNA reads as TGCGCCAGCAGCCTCCGACCGGGTCCCTCTCAGCCCCAGCATTTT.

This sequence joins TRBV6-5 and TRBJ1-2; the match to TRBD1 covers 9 bases. Germline lookup yields CDR1 MNHEY and CDR2 SVGAGI. The CDR3 has 15 residues. Losses at the gene ends were 5 bases for V and 0 bases for J; bases not matched to a gene: 4. CDR3 sequence reads: CASSPGTGTNYGYTF. The CDR3 DNA sequence: TGTGCCAGCAGTCCGGGGACAGGGACTAACTATGGCTACACCTTC.

The chain carries TRBV7-2 and TRBJ2-1; D unclear. With 5 bases removed from V and 6 bases from J, the gap between germline ends came to 11 bases. The germline V gene has CDR1 SGHTA and CDR2 FQGNSA. The CDR3 runs 13 residues. The CDR3 bases are TGTGCCAGCAGCCATACGGGTGGCAATGAGCAGTTCTTC. Its translation is CASSHTGGNEQFF.

The chain links TRBV2 to TRBJ2-2, with 8 bases matching TRBD1. V lost 5 bases to trimming and J lost 3 bases; unmatched junction nucleotides: 14. The CDR3 totals 18 residues. Germline CDR1 and CDR2: SNHLY and FYNNEI. The CDR3 DNA follows: TGTGCCAGCAGTCCGGTAGAACCACAGGGGGATGACACCGGGGAGCTGTTTTTT. It specifies CASSPVEPQGDDTGELFF. The full variable domain, rest sourced from reference TRBV2 and TRBJ2-2, is EPEVTQTPSHQVTQMGQEVILRCVPISNHLYFYWYRQILGQKVEFLVSFYNNEISEKSEIFDDQFSVERPDGSNFTLKIRSTKLEDSAMYFCASSPVEPQGDDTGELFFGEGSRLTVL.

This rearrangement joins TRBV19 to TRBJ2-5; no clear D. V shed 7 bases and J shed 4 bases, with 10 bases lying between them. The CDR3 consists of 12 residues. CDR1 LNHDA and CDR2 SQIVND come from the germline V gene (reference sequence). CDR3 nucleotide sequence: TGTGCCAGTAAATCGAACGCAGAGACCCAGTACTTC. Protein product: CASKSNAETQYF.

The chain joins TRBV30 to TRBJ2-4; 14 positions agree with TRBD2. CDR3 length: 18 amino acids. V was pared by 0 bases and J by 2 bases, with 6 bases of the junction left unmatched. CDR1 is GTSNPN, CDR2 SVGIG, per germline (reference sequence). Here the CDR3 DNA reads TGTGCCTGGAGTGTCCAGACTAGCGGGAGGGTATCCAAAAACATTCAGTACTTC. Encoded protein: CAWSVQTSGRVSKNIQYF.

The chain couples TRBV19 to TRBJ2-1; D may be TRBD2 (5 bases). There are 15 residues in the CDR3. Deletions cut 5 bases from V and 5 bases from J, with 16 bases between. Per the germline V gene, CDR1 is LNHDA and CDR2 is SQIVND (reference sequence). CDR3 amino acids: CASSFSGRGDNEQFF. The CDR3 DNA reads TGTGCCAGTAGTTTCAGCGGCCGAGGAGACAATGAGCAGTTCTTC. The full variable domain, with the rest looked up from reference TRBV19 and TRBJ2-1, is DGGITQSPKYLFRKEGQNVTLSCEQNLNHDAMYWYRQDPGQGLRLIYYSQIVNDFQKGDIAEGYSVSREKKESFPLTVTSAQKNPTAFYLCASSFSGRGDNEQFFGPGTRLTVL.

V gene TRBV7-6 combines with J gene TRBJ1-5; D remains unclear. V lost 1 base, J lost 5 bases, and 6 bases lay in between. CDR3 size: 13 residues. Germline V CDR1 and CDR2: SGHVS, FNYEAQ. The CDR3 reads CASSLGGDQPQHF. CDR3 nucleotides: TGTGCCAGCAGCTTAGGAGGCGATCAGCCCCAGCATTTT.

Here the CDR3 DNA reads TGTGCCAGCAGTTATGGGGACAGGGGGCGAGAGACCCAGTACTTC. This encodes CASSYGDRGRETQYF. V gene TRBV6-5 combines with J gene TRBJ2-5; 12 nucleotides agree with TRBD1. The CDR3 covers 15 residues. The germline CDR1 and CDR2 sequences are MNHEY and SVGAGI. The V gene end was trimmed by 3 bases and the J gene end by 4 bases; junction bases not matched to a gene: 3.

J is TRBJ2-7 and V is TRBV5-6; 13 bases fit TRBD2. Germline loops: CDR1 SGHDT, CDR2 YYEEEE. The ends lost 0 bases at V and 3 bases at J; junction bases unmatched: 6. CDR3 size: 17 residues. The CDR3, as DNA: TGTGCCAGCAGCTTGGGGGGACTAGCGGGGTTTCACTACGAGCAGTACTTC. Amino acid sequence: CASSLGGLAGFHYEQYF.

The V call is TRBV29-1, the J call TRBJ2-7; the D is unclear. Germline CDR1 SQVTM, CDR2 ANQGSEA. V was cut by 4 bases and J by 3 bases, with 10 bases left in between. The CDR3 has 12 residues. The chain's CDR3 is CSVGDGYYEQYF. The DNA for the CDR3 is TGCAGCGTTGGAGACGGATACTACGAGCAGTACTTC.

A few counts support this clone. The genes are TRBV6-5 and TRBJ1-2, with D uncertain. V dropped 0 bases and J dropped 6 bases, with 11 bases sitting between them. Per the germline V gene, CDR1 is MNHEY and CDR2 is SVGAGI. The CDR3 runs 14 residues. CDR3 residues: CASSYSVRADGYTF. In DNA form, the CDR3 reads TGTGCCAGCAGTTACTCTGTGAGGGCTGATGGCTACACCTTC.

In this sample, this clone turned up a few times. The rearrangement links TRBV5-1 to TRBJ1-1; possible D gene TRBD1, 6 bases. V was pared by 4 bases and J by 3 bases, with 10 bases between. CDR1 and CDR2 (germline): SGHRS, YFSETQ. The CDR3 sequence is 13 residues long. In DNA form, the CDR3 reads TGCGCCAGCAGCACACAGGGTTACACTGAAGCTTTCTTT. Amino acid sequence: CASSTQGYTEAFF.

V is TRBV20-1 and J is TRBJ1-3; D remains unclear. The ends were cut back, 7 bases at V and 4 bases at J, with 8 bases in the middle. The CDR3 length is 11 residues. Germline V lookup: CDR1 DFQATT, CDR2 SNEGSKA (reference sequence). CDR3 loop: CSVPNGNTIYF. DNA of the CDR3: TGCAGTGTCCCGAACGGAAACACCATATATTTT.

The rearrangement uses TRBV5-4 and TRBJ2-5; D gene ambiguous. Trimming took 0 bases from V and 6 from J, leaving 12 bases between them. CDR1 SGHNT and CDR2 YYREEE come from the germline V gene (reference sequence). There are 14 residues in the CDR3. The CDR3 region has the DNA TGTGCCAGCAGCTTGGGGGCAGGCGGAAAGACCCAGTACTTC. It is translated as CASSLGAGGKTQYF.

The chain couples TRBV2 to TRBJ2-5; D remains ambiguous. The CDR3 loop spans 14 amino acids. The V gene's germline CDR1 is SNHLY and CDR2 FYNNEI. The V gene lost 7 bases and the J gene lost 1 base, with 13 bases spanning the gap. The CDR3 here is CASTRRSLQETQYF. CDR3 DNA: TGTGCCAGCACGCGAAGGAGTCTCCAAGAGACCCAGTACTTC.

The chain links TRBV6-1 to TRBJ1-1; a weak D match, TRBD1 (6 bases). Looked up from germline, CDR1 is MNHNS and CDR2 is SASEGT. The V end lost 1 base, the J end lost 5 bases, and 11 bases lay between the germline ends. The length of the CDR3 is 14 residues. CDR3 nucleotides: TGTGCCAGCAGTGAAGAGAGGGGGATGACTGAAGCTTTCTTT. This encodes CASSEERGMTEAFF.

This clone was counted once. V gene TRBV10-3 combines with J gene TRBJ2-7, with 7 bases identical to TRBD1. V gave up 4 bases and J gave up 2 bases; unmatched junction bases: 11. The CDR3 totals 16 residues. Per germline, CDR1 ENHRY and CDR2 SYGVKD. This CDR3 reads CAISALTTGQTYEQYF. The CDR3 nucleotides are TGTGCCATCAGTGCGCTAACTACGGGACAGACCTACGAGCAGTACTTC.

The V call is TRBV19, the J call TRBJ2-7, with 10 bases identical to TRBD1. The germline CDR1 and CDR2 sequences are LNHDA and SQIVND (reference sequence). V was clipped by 5 bases and J by 1 base; unmatched bases: 5. The CDR3 is 15 residues long. The CDR3 sequence: CASSPGTGASYEQYF. The DNA for the CDR3 is TGTGCCAGTAGTCCAGGGACAGGGGCATCCTACGAGCAGTACTTC.

This chain joins TRBV13 and TRBJ2-2, with 12 nucleotides matching TRBD2. The germline gives CDR1 PRHDT, CDR2 FYEKMQ (reference sequence). CDR3 length: 16 amino acids. V trimming: 4 bases; J trimming: 6 bases; junction bases outside the gene matches: 6. The DNA of the CDR3 is TGTGCCAGCAGCTCTAGGACTAGCGGGATTCCCGGGGAGCTGTTTTTT. Its translation is CASSSRTSGIPGELFF.

The chain has TRBV30 and TRBJ1-1; a possible D gene is TRBD1 (6 bases). CDR1 is GTSNPN and CDR2 is SVGIG in the germline V gene (reference sequence). Trimming stripped 0 bases from V and 8 bases from J, with 16 bases between. The CDR3 spans 14 residues. The CDR3 loop reads CAWSVLAGAAEAFF. The CDR3 DNA sequence: TGTGCCTGGAGTGTATTGGCAGGGGCCGCCGAAGCTTTCTTT.

J is TRBJ1-1 and V is TRBV11-3, with D possibly being TRBD1 (6 bases). CDR3 size: 14 residues. V dropped 4 bases and J dropped 5 bases, with 14 bases sitting between them. Germline CDR1 and CDR2: SGHNT and YENEEA. In nucleotides, the CDR3 is TGTGCCAGCAGCTCCCCACAGGGAAGGACTGAAGCTTTCTTT. Its translation is CASSSPQGRTEAFF.

The chain carries TRBV6-6 and TRBJ2-1, with TRBD2 matching 8 bases. There are 14 residues in the CDR3. V dropped 7 bases and J dropped 6; count of bases not matched to a gene: 8. Germline lookup yields CDR1 MNHNY and CDR2 SVGAGI (reference sequence). For the CDR3, the DNA is TGTGCCAGCACTCCCCAAGCGGGGGTCAATGAGCAGTTCTTC. It specifies CASTPQAGVNEQFF.

This chain links TRBV6-1 with TRBJ2-3; D is uncertain. The CDR3 has 15 residues. Germline V CDR1 and CDR2: MNHNS, SASEGT. The V and J ends lost 3 bases and 3 bases respectively, with 13 bases between them. The CDR3 sequence is CASSDPKTGTDTQYF. CDR3 DNA: TGTGCCAGCAGTGACCCTAAGACTGGGACAGATACGCAGTATTTT.